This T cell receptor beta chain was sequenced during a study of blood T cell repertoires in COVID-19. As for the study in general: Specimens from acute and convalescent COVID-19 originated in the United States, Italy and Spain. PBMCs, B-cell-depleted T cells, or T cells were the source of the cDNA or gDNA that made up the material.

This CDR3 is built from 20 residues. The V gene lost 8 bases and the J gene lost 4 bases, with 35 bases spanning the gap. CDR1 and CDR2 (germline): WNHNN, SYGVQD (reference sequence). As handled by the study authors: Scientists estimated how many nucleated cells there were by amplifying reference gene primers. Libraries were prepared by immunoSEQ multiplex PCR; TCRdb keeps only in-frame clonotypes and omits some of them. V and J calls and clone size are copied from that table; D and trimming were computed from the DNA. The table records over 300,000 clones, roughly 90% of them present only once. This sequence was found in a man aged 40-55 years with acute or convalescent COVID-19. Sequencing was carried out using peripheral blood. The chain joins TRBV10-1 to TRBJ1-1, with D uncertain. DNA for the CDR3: TGCGCCAGCGTCAAAATCCCATCCCTCACTCCGAGGGAGGTTGGCACTGAAGCTTTCTTT. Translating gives CASVKIPSLTPREVGTEAFF.